This T cell receptor beta chain derives from a study of cytomegalovirus exposure and HLA in healthy donors. Study details: About 85 million unique TCR sequences came from HLA-typed donors in an early release. Study-level points and caveats: The only immune exposure information that was available was CMV serostatus. Data from an earlier analysis indicated that most TCR beta V segments were productive either about 87% or about 30% of the time.

On this clone itself: Its antigen remains unidentified.

PCR involved 60 Vbeta and 13 Jbeta primers. Profiling relied on immunoSEQ multiplex PCR, and the TCRdb table lists in-frame clones only, not all of them. Here the sample spans some 120,000 clones, 80% being singletons. The TCR comes from a man younger than 40 in good health and CMV-seropositive. The sequenced material came from PBMCs.

CDR3 protein: CASSSYGGSNQPQHF. Here the CDR3 DNA reads TGTGCCAGCAGCAGTTACGGAGGGTCCAATCAGCCCCAGCATTTT. V and J are TRBV6-5 and TRBJ1-5; D remains ambiguous. Germline CDR1 and CDR2: MNHEY and SVGAGI. The CDR3 is made up of 15 amino acids. V was cut by 6 bases and J by 3 bases, with 15 bases left in between.